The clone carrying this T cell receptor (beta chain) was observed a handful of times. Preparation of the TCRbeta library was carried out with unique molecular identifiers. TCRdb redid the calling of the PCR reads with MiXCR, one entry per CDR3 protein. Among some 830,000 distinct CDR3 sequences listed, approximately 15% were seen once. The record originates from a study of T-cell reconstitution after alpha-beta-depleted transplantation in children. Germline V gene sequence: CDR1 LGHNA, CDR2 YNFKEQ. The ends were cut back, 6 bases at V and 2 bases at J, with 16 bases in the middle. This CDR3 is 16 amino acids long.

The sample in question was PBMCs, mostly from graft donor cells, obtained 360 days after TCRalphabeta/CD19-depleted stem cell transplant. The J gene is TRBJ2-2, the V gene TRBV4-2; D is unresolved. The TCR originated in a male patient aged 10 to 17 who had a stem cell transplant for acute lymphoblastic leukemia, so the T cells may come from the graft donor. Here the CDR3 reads CASSQPTTPNTGELFF. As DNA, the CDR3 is TGTGCCAGCAGTCAACCCACAACTCCTAACACCGGGGAGCTGTTTTTT.